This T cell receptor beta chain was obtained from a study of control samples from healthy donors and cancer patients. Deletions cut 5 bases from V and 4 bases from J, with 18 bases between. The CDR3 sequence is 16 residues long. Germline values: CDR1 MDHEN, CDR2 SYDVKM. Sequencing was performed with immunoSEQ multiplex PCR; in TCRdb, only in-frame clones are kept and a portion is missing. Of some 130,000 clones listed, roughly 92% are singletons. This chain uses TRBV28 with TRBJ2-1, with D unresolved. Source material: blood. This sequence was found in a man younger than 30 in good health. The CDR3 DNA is TGTGCCAGCAGTCCCACTGAGTTTGCCCCTTACAATGAGCAGTTCTTC. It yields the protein CASSPTEFAPYNEQFF.